The 10 T cell receptor beta chains listed next were all sequenced from one sample in a study of control samples from healthy donors and cancer patients. The assay was immunoSEQ multiplex PCR, and TCRdb's table has in-frame clones only and misses some. The repertoire includes 150,000 or so clones, roughly 93% of them detected once, and roughly 6.2% sits in the top ten. The specimen was blood. The origin of the receptors is a man between 18 and 29 years old in good health.

The chain uses TRBV3-1 (or the pseudogene TRBV3-2) and TRBJ2-5; D unresolved. Germline V gives CDR1 LGHDT, CDR2 YNNKEL (reference sequence). V shed 0 bases and J shed 1 base, with 9 bases lying between them. The CDR3 is 15 residues long. The chain's CDR3 is CASSQDKASQETQYF. DNA for the CDR3: TGTGCCAGCAGCCAAGATAAGGCCAGCCAAGAGACCCAGTACTTC.

V is TRBV11-2 and J is TRBJ2-7; 11 nucleotides match TRBD2. The length of the CDR3 is 17 residues. With 5 bases clipped from V and 4 bases from J, the junction kept 13 bases outside the gene matches. Germline CDR1 reads SGHAT; CDR2 reads FQNNGV. The DNA for the CDR3 is TGTGCCAGCAGCCTAACTAGCGGGGGAATCTCAACATACGAGCAGTACTTC. Protein sequence: CASSLTSGGISTYEQYF. Full variable domain (outside the CDR3, taken from reference TRBV11-2 and TRBJ2-7): EAGVAQSPRYKIIEKRQSVAFWCNPISGHATLYWYQQILGQGPKLLIQFQNNGVVDDSQLPKDRFSAERLKGVDSTLKIQPAKLEDSAVYLCASSLTSGGISTYEQYFGPGTRLTVT.

V usage is TRBV9 and J usage is TRBJ2-7, with 7 bases identical to TRBD1. J gave up 6 bases and V 4 bases, and 10 bases lay outside the gene matches. CDR1 is SGDLS and CDR2 is YYNGEE in the germline V gene. The CDR3 is 14 amino acids. CDR3 nucleotides: TGTGCCAGCAGCCCCCGGGACAGTAACAGCGAGCAGTACTTC. It codes for CASSPRDSNSEQYF.

This rearrangement joins TRBV4-2 to TRBJ2-1, with TRBD1 as a possible D gene (5 bases). Germline CDR1 is LGHNA and CDR2 is YNFKEQ. Trimming cost V 1 base and J 10 bases, with 11 bases left between them. This CDR3 has 13 amino acids. The CDR3: CASSQATGSEQFF. The CDR3 bases are TGTGCCAGCAGCCAAGCTACAGGAAGCGAGCAGTTCTTC.

The chain couples TRBV3-1 (or the pseudogene TRBV3-2) to TRBJ2-5; D is unresolved. The CDR3 spans 11 residues. V gave up 0 bases and J gave up 4 bases, with 0 bases separating them. CDR1 and CDR2 from the germline V gene are LGHDT and YNNKEL (reference sequence). CDR3 DNA sequence: TGTGCCAGCAGCCAAGAAGAGACCCAGTACTTC. This encodes CASSQEETQYF.

In this sample, this clone turned up a few times. The chain joins TRBV5-1 to TRBJ1-6; 9 nucleotides align to TRBD1. CDR3 length equals 14 residues. Germline trimming cut 5 bases from V and 7 bases from J; bases unmatched to any gene: 4. Per the germline V gene, CDR1 is SGHRS and CDR2 is YFSETQ. The CDR3 region has the DNA TGCGCCAGCAGTACCGGACAGGGGAATTCACCCCTCCACTTT. Translated: CASSTGQGNSPLHF.

CDR3 in amino acids: CASSDDGTGNQPQHF. As DNA, the CDR3 is TGTGCCAGCAGTGACGACGGGACAGGCAATCAGCCCCAGCATTTT. The gene calls are TRBV6-1 and TRBJ1-5, with 7 bases lining up with TRBD1. The CDR3 is 15 amino acids. The junction had 4 bases not matched to a gene; V was cut back by 3 bases and J by 2 bases. Germline V lookup: CDR1 MNHNS, CDR2 SASEGT.

The rearrangement uses TRBV9 and TRBJ2-3; the match to TRBD1 covers 10 bases. CDR1 is SGDLS and CDR2 is YYNGEE in the germline V gene. This CDR3 comprises 16 residues. V was clipped by 3 bases and J by 4 bases; unmatched bases: 8. CDR3 sequence (DNA): TGTGCCAGCAGCGCACTCGGACAGGGGGAATCAGATACGCAGTATTTT. Translated: CASSALGQGESDTQYF.

The chain employs TRBV5-1 and TRBJ2-2; D tentatively reads TRBD1 or TRBD2 (5 bases each). Germline V gene data show CDR1 as SGHRS and CDR2 as YFSETQ. The V end lost 0 bases, the J end lost 2 bases, and 8 bases lay between the germline ends. This CDR3 has 15 residues. The CDR3 DNA reads as TGCGCCAGCAGCTTGGGGGGGAAAAACACCGGGGAGCTGTTTTTT. Translating it yields CASSLGGKNTGELFF.

This chain joins TRBV7-8 and TRBJ1-2, with a tentative D call TRBD1 (5 bases). Trimming removed 1 base from V and 4 bases from J, with 10 bases in between. The CDR3 contains 14 residues. Germline loops: CDR1 SGHVS, CDR2 FQNEAQ. The CDR3 bases are TGTGCCAGCAGCTTAGTGGGACGCCTCTATGGCTACACCTTC. It translates to CASSLVGRLYGYTF.